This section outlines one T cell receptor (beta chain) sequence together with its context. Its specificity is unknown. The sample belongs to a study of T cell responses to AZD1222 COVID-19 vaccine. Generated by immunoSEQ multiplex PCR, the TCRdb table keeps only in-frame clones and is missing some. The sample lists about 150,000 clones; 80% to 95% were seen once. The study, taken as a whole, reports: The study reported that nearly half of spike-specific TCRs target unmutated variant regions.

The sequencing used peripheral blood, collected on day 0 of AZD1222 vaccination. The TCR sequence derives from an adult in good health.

The CDR3 sequence: CATKIGSSTEAFF. The CDR3 bases are TGTGCCACCAAGATAGGGAGTTCCACTGAAGCTTTCTTT. The rearrangement joins TRBV12-3 or TRBV12-4 to TRBJ1-1; no clear D gene. Deletions cut 10 bases from V and 4 bases from J, with 16 bases between. The CDR3 sequence is 13 residues long.